The text below deals with one TCR beta chain. The record originates from a study of blood T cell repertoires in COVID-19. Study in general: Samples of COVID-19 (acute and convalescent) were obtained from the United States, Italy and Spain.

Trimming stripped 2 bases from V and 0 bases from J, with 11 bases between. The CDR3 is 16 residues long. Germline CDR1 MDHEN, CDR2 SYDVKM. Per the study methods: Estimates of nucleated cell counts were drawn from the amplification of reference gene primers. Only in-frame clones appear in the TCRdb table, and some are missing; sequencing was by immunoSEQ multiplex PCR. Clonal size and the V and J genes are those of that table, whereas D and trimming came from the DNA. The sample contains tens of thousands of clones, approximately 80% of which appear only once. The sample comprised peripheral blood. The rearrangement links TRBV28 to TRBJ2-1, with D maybe TRBD2 (6 bases). This TCR was sampled from a man older than 75 with active or convalescent COVID-19. The CDR3 protein is CASSLLAPSSYNEQFF. The CDR3 DNA is TGTGCCAGCAGTTTACTAGCGCCTAGCTCCTACAATGAGCAGTTCTTC.